This note documents a single TCR beta chain sequence. Its antigen is not known. These data come from a study of cytomegalovirus exposure and HLA in healthy donors. Study-wide results and caveats: Specificity of a few CMV-associated chains for CMV antigens was verified in vitro. The study recorded over 150 TCR beta chains that were cytomegalovirus-associated.

TCRdb's table, derived via immunoSEQ multiplex PCR, lists solely in-frame clones and lacks some. The sample has around 150,000 clones, 70% to 90% seen once; the top ten hold over 3%. Germline V gene lookup returns CDR1 SGDLS and CDR2 YYNGEE. Trimming stripped 0 bases from V and 1 base from J, with 12 bases between. This CDR3 spans 16 amino acids. The origin of this receptor is a woman aged 18-29 years in good health and CMV-seropositive. Sequenced material: PBMCs. The chain is built from TRBV9 and TRBJ2-3; the D gene is possibly TRBD2 (5 bases). The CDR3 DNA is TGTGCCAGCAGCGTAGGAGATTTGAGGGGCACAGATACGCAGTATTTT. It translates to CASSVGDLRGTDTQYF.